These T cell receptor beta chains were read from a single sample in a study of long-term antiretroviral therapy in people with HIV. Some clones are missing from TCRdb's copy, which holds only in-frame ones; the method was immunoSEQ multiplex PCR. The sample contains 25,000 to 35,000 clones, 70% to 90% of which appear only once. Sequencing used unsorted PBMCs, obtained 0.8 years before starting antiretroviral therapy. Receptor source: a young man with HIV. Each CDR3 is given without its conserved first and last residue.

v_call cdr3_aa
TRBV27 ASKVLGGHWEQF
TRBV5-1 ASSEGPLPGEKLF
TRBV5-6 ASSLQGPGELF
TRBV11-2 ASSLGGDTQY
TRBV19 ASSPGPAGANVLT
TRBV4-1 ASSQPVGGKLF
TRBV7-9 ASSLATDYGYT
TRBV7-3 ASSLSHENTEAF
TRBV27 ASSLWTQY
TRBV19 ATTQQSNTGELF
TRBV10-2 ASGGRVSEQY